This T cell receptor beta chain was sequenced during a study of blood T cell repertoires in COVID-19. Study in general: Some COVID-19 samples were acute and others convalescent; all came from the United States, Italy and Spain. T cells, B-cell-depleted T cells, or PBMCs provided the cDNA or gDNA that served as material.

CDR1 MDHEN and CDR2 SYDVKM come from the germline V gene. J gave up 5 bases and V 5 bases, and 10 bases lay outside the gene matches. This CDR3 spans 15 amino acids. In the study's own analysis: It was from reference gene primer amplification that nucleated cell counts were estimated. Produced via immunoSEQ multiplex PCR; TCRdb's table is partial and in-frame only. The V and J calls and clone size come from that table; D and trimming were worked out from the DNA. The sample contains 200,000 to 250,000 clones, roughly four fifths of which appear only once. The source material was peripheral blood. This clonotype was sampled from a man aged 25 to 45 who had recovered from COVID-19. The chain links TRBV28 to TRBJ2-3; 7 positions match TRBD1. The CDR3: CASSRGQTSEDTQYF. Here the CDR3 DNA reads TGTGCCAGCAGTCGGGGACAGACCTCGGAAGATACGCAGTATTTT.